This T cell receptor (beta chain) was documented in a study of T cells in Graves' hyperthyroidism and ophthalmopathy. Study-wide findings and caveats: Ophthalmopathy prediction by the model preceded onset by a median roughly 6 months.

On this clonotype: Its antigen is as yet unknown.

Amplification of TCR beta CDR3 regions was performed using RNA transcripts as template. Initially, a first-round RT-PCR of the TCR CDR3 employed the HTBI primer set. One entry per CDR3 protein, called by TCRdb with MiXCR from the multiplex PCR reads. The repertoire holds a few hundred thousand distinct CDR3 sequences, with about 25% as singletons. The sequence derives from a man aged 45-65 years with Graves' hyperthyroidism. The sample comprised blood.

Written as DNA, the CDR3 is TGTGCCAGCAGCGTAGGGGGATCGGATGAGCAGTTCTTC. This codes for CASSVGGSDEQFF. The V call is TRBV3-1, the J call TRBJ2-1; perhaps TRBD1 as D (6 bases). There are 13 residues in the CDR3. Trimming took off 5 bases at V and 8 bases at J, with 13 bases between the two ends. The V gene's germline CDR1 is LGHDT and CDR2 YNNKEL (reference sequence).